This passage covers 2 T cell receptor beta chains from one sample sequenced in a study of blood T cell repertoires in COVID-19. The assay was immunoSEQ multiplex PCR, and TCRdb's table has in-frame clones only and misses some. The table lists about 180,000 clones, roughly 84% of them singletons. Sequencing was done on a sample of peripheral blood. Receptor source: an elderly woman with active or convalescent COVID-19.

The rearrangement joins TRBV18 to TRBJ2-3; tentatively, D is TRBD2 (5 bases). CDR1 and CDR2 from the germline V gene are KGHSH and LQKENI. The CDR3 length is 15 residues. V lost 6 bases and J lost 2, with 15 bases in between. The CDR3 loop is CASSRAEHPTDTQYF. Here the CDR3 DNA reads TGTGCCAGCTCGAGGGCAGAGCACCCCACAGATACGCAGTATTTT.

This clone was found once. The gene calls are TRBV5-1 and TRBJ1-1; the D gene is possibly TRBD1 (5 bases). The ends were cut back, 2 bases at V and 0 bases at J, with 8 bases in the middle. The length of the CDR3 is 14 residues. The germline gives CDR1 SGHRS, CDR2 YFSETQ. CDR3: CASSFQGLNTEAFF. In DNA, the CDR3 is TGCGCCAGCAGCTTCCAGGGATTGAACACTGAAGCTTTCTTT.